This T cell receptor beta chain appears in the sequencing data of a study of cytomegalovirus exposure and HLA in healthy donors. Looking at the study overall: A prior analysis found roughly 100 million unique TCR beta sequences from around 190 million T cells.

Concerning this clone itself: Its antigen is not known.

PCR used 60 Vbeta primers and 13 Jbeta primers. The data were produced by immunoSEQ multiplex PCR, yet TCRdb's version contains in-frame clones alone and is incomplete. The sample includes approximately 33,000 clones, 53% of them seen just once. The V gene's germline CDR1 is DFQATT and CDR2 SNEGSKA (reference sequence). Trimming shortened V by 6 bases and J by 6 bases, and 8 bases separated the two germline ends. There are 10 residues in the CDR3. General study results and limits: Fewer N-insertions than the roughly 700-donor mean were reportedly shown by an Asian-associated ancestry cluster in a later analysis. There were a few CMV-associated chains whose specificity for CMV antigens was confirmed in vitro. In presence/absence analyses, roughly uniform sequencing depth across donors was assumed.

The gene calls are TRBV20-1 and TRBJ1-2, with a possible D match to TRBD1 (6 bases). Source material: PBMCs. This clonotype originated in a woman between 40 and 50 years old in good health and CMV-seropositive. The CDR3: CSAEGDGYTF. The CDR3 coding sequence is TGCAGTGCCGAGGGGGATGGCTACACCTTC.